This record concerns one T cell receptor beta chain sequence. What it recognizes is unknown. The CDR3 contains 13 residues. V dropped 11 bases and J dropped 3; count of bases not matched to a gene: 8. The V gene's germline CDR1 is SNHLY and CDR2 FYNNEI. Each sorted subset replicate got 200 ng genomic DNA, roughly 27,000 genomes. Profiled with immunoSEQ multiplex PCR; TCRdb holds only in-frame clones, not every one. The sample carries some 2.1 million clones, about 95% recorded once. The data belong to a study of shared clonotypes between healthy human individuals. Study findings and constraints: Naive CD4 clonotype sharing across several donors was 5% to 6%.

Selected positively for CCR7 and CD45RO-negative, naive CD8 cells excluded terminally differentiated effector memory CD45RA+ cells. This sequence originates from a man between 18 and 35 years old in good health. What was sequenced was naive CD8+ T cells sorted from blood. V and J are TRBV2 and TRBJ2-7, with 9 bases lining up with TRBD1. The CDR3, as DNA: TGTGCCGGCGAGGGACAGGGATACTACGAGCAGTACTTC. Its translation: CAGEGQGYYEQYF.